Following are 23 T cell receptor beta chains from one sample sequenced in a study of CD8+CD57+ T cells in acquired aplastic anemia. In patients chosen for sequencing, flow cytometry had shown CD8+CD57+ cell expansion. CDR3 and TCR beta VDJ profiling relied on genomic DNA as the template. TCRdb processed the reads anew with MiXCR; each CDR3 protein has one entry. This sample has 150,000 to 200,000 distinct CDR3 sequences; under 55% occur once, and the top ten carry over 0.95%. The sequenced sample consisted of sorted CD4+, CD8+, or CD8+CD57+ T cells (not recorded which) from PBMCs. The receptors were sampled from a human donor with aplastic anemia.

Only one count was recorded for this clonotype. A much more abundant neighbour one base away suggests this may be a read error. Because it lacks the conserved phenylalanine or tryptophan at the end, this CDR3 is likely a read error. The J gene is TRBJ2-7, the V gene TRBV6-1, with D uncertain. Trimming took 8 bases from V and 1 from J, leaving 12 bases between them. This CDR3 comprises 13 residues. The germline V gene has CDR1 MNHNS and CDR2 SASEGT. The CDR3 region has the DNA TGTGCCAGCCGGCAGCTATTTTCCTACGAGCAGTACCTC. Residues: CASRQLFSYEQYL.

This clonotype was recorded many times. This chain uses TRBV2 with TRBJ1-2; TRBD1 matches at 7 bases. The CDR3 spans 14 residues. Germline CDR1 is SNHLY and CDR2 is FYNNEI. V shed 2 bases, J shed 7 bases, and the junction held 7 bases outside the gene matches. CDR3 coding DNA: TGTGCCAGCAGTGAATCGGAGGGGGCGTCTGGCTACACCTTC. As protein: CASSESEGASGYTF.

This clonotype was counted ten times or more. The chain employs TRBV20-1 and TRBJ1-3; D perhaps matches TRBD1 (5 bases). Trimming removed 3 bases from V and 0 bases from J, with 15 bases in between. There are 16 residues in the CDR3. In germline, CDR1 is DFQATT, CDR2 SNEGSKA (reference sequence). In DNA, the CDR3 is TGCAGTGCTAGTTGGGACGGAGGGAGCTCTGGAAACACCATATATTTT. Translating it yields CSASWDGGSSGNTIYF.

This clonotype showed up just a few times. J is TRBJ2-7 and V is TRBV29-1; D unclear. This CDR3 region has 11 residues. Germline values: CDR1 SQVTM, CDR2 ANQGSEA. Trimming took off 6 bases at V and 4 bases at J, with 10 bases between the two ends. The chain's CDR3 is CSVHDLYEQYF. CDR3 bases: TGCAGCGTACATGACCTATACGAGCAGTACTTC.

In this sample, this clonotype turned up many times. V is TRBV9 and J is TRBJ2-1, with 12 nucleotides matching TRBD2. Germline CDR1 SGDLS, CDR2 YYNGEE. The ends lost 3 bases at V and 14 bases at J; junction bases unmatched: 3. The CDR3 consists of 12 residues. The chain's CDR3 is CASSDPSGGEFF. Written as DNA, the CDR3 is TGTGCCAGCAGCGATCCTAGCGGGGGGGAGTTCTTC.

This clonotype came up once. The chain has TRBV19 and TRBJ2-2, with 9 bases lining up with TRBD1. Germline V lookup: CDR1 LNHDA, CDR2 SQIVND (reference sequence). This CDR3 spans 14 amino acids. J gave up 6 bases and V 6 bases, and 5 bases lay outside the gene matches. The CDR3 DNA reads TGTGCCAGTAGCCGGGACAGGGAGGCCGGGGAGCTGTTTTTT. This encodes CASSRDREAGELFF. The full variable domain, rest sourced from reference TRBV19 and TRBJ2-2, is DGGITQSPKYLFRKEGQNVTLSCEQNLNHDAMYWYRQDPGQGLRLIYYSQIVNDFQKGDIAEGYSVSREKKESFPLTVTSAQKNPTAFYLCASSRDREAGELFFGEGSRLTVL.

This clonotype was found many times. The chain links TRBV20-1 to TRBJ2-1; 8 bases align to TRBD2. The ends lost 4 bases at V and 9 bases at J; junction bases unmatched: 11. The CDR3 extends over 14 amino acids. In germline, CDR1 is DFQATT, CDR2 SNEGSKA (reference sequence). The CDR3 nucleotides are TGCAGTGCTACCCCGGGACTAGGAAACCCTGAGCAGTTCTTC. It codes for CSATPGLGNPEQFF.

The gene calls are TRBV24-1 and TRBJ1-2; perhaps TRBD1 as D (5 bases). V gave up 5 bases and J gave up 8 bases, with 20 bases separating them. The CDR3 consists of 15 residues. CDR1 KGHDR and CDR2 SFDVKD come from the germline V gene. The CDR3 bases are TGTGCCACCAGTGGTACCAGACAGACTGCCGGGGGCTACACCTTC. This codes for CATSGTRQTAGGYTF.

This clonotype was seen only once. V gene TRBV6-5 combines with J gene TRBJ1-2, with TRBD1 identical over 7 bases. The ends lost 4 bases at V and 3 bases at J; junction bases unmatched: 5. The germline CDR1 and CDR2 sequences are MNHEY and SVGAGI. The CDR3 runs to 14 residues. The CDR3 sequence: CASSSEGADYGYTF. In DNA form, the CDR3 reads TGTGCCAGCAGTTCGGAGGGGGCAGACTATGGCTACACCTTC.

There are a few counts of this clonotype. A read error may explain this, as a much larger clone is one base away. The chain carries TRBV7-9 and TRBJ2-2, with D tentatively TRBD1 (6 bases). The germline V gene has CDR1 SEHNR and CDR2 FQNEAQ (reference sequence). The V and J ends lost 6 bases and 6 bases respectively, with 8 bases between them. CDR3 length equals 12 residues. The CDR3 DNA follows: TGTGCCAGCAGTAAGGGGGCCGGGGAGCTGTTTTTT. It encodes CASSKGAGELFF.

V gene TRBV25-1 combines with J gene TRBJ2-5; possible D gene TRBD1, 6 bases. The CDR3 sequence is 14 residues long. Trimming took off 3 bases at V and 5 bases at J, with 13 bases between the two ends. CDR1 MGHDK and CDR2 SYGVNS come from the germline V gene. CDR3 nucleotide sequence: TGTGCCAGCAGTGATTGGGGGCAGGGGGAGACCCAGTACTTC. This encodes CASSDWGQGETQYF.

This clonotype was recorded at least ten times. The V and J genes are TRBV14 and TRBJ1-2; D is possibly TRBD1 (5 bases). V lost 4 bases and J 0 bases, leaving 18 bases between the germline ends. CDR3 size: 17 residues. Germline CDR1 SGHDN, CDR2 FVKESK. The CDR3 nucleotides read TGTGCCAGCAGCCTGGGGCCTAGGGGAGCGGCTAACTATGGCTACACCTTC. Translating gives CASSLGPRGAANYGYTF.

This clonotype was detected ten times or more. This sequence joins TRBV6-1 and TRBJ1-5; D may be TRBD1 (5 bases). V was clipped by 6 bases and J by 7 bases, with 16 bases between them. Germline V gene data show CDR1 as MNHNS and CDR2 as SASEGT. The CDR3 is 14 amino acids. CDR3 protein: CASSDVPGLQPQHF. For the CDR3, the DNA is TGTGCCAGCAGCGACGTCCCGGGGCTCCAGCCCCAGCATTTT.

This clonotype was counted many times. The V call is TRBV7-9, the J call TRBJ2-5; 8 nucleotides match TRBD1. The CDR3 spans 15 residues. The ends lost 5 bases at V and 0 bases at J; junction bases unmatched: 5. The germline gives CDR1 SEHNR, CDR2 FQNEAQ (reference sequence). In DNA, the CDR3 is TGTGCCAGCAGCCTAAAACAGGGGGACCAAGAGACCCAGTACTTC. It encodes CASSLKQGDQETQYF.

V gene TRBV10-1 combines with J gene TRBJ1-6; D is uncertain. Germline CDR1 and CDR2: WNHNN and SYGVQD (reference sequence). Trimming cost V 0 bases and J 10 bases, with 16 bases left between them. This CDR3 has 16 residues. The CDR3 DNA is TGCGCCAGCAGTGAGTCGATGTGGGTGGTAGGATCACCCCTCCACTTT. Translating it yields CASSESMWVVGSPLHF.

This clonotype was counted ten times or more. The CDR3 nucleotides read TGTGCCAGCAGCATAGGATTCACCGGGGAGCTGTTTTTT. Amino acid sequence: CASSIGFTGELFF. J is TRBJ2-2 and V is TRBV7-9; D not certain. V dropped 5 bases and J dropped 4 bases, with 8 bases sitting between them. In germline, CDR1 is SEHNR, CDR2 FQNEAQ (reference sequence). The CDR3 runs to 13 residues.

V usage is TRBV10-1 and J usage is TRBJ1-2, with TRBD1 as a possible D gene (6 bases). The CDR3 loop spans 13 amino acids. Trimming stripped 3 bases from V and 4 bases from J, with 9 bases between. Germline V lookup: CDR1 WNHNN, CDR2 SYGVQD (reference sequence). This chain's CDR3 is CASSDGGGYGYTF. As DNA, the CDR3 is TGCGCCAGCAGTGACGGGGGCGGCTATGGCTACACCTTC.

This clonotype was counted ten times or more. This CDR3 is CASRSGGRYNEQFF. In DNA, the CDR3 is TGTGCCAGCAGATCGGGGGGAAGATACAATGAGCAGTTCTTC. The chain uses TRBV6-1 and TRBJ2-1; TRBD2 agrees at 7 bases. This CDR3 has 14 residues. Germline assignment: CDR1 MNHNS and CDR2 SASEGT. J lost 4 bases, V lost 6 bases, and 6 bases had no gene match.

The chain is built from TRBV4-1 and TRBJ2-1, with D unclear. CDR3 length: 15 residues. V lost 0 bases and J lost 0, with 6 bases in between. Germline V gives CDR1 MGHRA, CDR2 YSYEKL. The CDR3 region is CASSQDHVSYNEQFF. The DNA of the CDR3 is TGCGCCAGCAGCCAAGATCACGTCTCCTACAATGAGCAGTTCTTC.

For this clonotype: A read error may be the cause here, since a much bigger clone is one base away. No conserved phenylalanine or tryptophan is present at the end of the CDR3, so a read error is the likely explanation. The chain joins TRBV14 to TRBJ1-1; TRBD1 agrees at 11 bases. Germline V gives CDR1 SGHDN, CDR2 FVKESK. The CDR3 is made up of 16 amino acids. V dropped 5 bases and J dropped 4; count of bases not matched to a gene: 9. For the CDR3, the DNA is TGTGCCAGCAGCTTAGCCGGGACAGGGGGAGGCACTGAAGCTTTCTCT. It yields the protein CASSLAGTGGGTEAFS.

CDR3 coding DNA: TGTGCCAGCAGCCCCGGGGGACTAGCGGGGGAAGGAGAGACCCAGTACTTC. Translating it yields CASSPGGLAGEGETQYF. The rearrangement links TRBV7-3 to TRBJ2-5, with TRBD2 matching 14 bases. Per germline, CDR1 SGHTA and CDR2 FQGTGA. Germline trimming cut 5 bases from V and 4 bases from J; bases unmatched to any gene: 9. The CDR3 consists of 17 residues.

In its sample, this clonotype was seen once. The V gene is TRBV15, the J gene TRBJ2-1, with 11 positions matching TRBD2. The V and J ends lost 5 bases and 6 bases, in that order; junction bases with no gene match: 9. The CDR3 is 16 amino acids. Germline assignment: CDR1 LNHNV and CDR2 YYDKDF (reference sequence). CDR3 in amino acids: CATSGQSSGRTNEQFF. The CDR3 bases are TGTGCCACCAGCGGCCAGTCTAGCGGGAGGACCAATGAGCAGTTCTTC.

The CDR3 protein is CATSWGHNEQFF. Here the CDR3 DNA reads TGTGCCACCAGCTGGGGGCACAATGAGCAGTTCTTC. J is TRBJ2-1 and V is TRBV24-1; a weak D match, TRBD1 (6 bases). Germline V CDR1 and CDR2: KGHDR, SFDVKD. The CDR3 loop spans 12 amino acids. Trimming removed 7 bases at V and 5 bases at J, with 8 bases between.